The TCR beta chain described here comes from a study of blood T cell repertoires in COVID-19 (dated by TCRdb to about 2020). In terms of the full investigation: Collaborator samples came from the United States, Italy and Spain and covered acute and convalescent phases of COVID-19. A de-identified subject ID, COVID-19 status, age in years and sex were almost always included in the sample metadata. The repertoires were released in a freely available public database meant as a resource for research on the immune response to SARS-CoV-2. The prospective study material was composed of cDNA or gDNA derived from T cells, B-cell-depleted T cells, or PBMCs. The samples were drawn from the first 160 participants of the ongoing ImmuneRACE study and from under 1,500 subjects provided by 6 global collaborators. Deeply sampled blood TCRbeta repertoires from subjects exposed to, actively infected with, or recovered from COVID-19 were included in the dataset. Where HLA class I and class II types were available, the types were taken from metadata supplied by the sample provider, not from assay-based typing. The study at large found these results: The amount of clinical and demographic metadata varied by source and participant and was provided uncurated.

The immunoSEQ Assay, a bias-controlled multiplex PCR, was used to amplify TCRbeta CDR3 regions from genomic DNA. As for the authors' bioinformatics: The number of nucleated cells in each sample was estimated from the amplification of reference gene primers within the assay. Sequence reads were collapsed and filtered to measure the absolute abundance of every unique TCRbeta CDR3 rearrangement. For each sample, productive Simpson clonality was calculated as the square root of Simpson's diversity index across productive rearrangements. Held by TCRdb, this immuneACCESS table contains in-frame sequences only and omits some clones. Under half of the omission traces to an unresolved V gene where checked; the cause of the rest is unknown. V, J and clone size derive from that table, while D and trimming were established from the DNA sequence. This sample lists 200,000 or so clones; around 90% were detected once. 7.5% to 10% of the sample belongs to the ten largest clones.

In the prospective study, participants were roughly 18 to 100 years old, resided in 20 to 30 geographic areas of the United States, and were enrolled through a virtual design. In the prospective study, participants were assigned to cohorts based on the clinical history participants reported in a screening survey and a study questionnaire. Recovered participants in ImmuneRACE Cohort 3 were defined by two consecutive negative NP/OP PCR tests, clearance by a healthcare professional, or resolution of symptoms. In the prospective study, mobile phlebotomists collected whole blood, serum and a nasopharyngeal or oropharyngeal swab from each participant. Prospective study participants could optionally give additional blood draws and questionnaires over an approximately 2-month period. Blood samples from the prospective study were shipped frozen or at room temperature prior to DNA extraction. The germline V gene (reference sequence) yields LNHDA for CDR1 and SQIVND for CDR2. There are 16 amino acids in the CDR3, from cysteine to phenylalanine inclusive. The read is trimmed to its CDR3 DNA, 48 bases read in frame from base 1. Germline trimming amounts to 3 bases on V and 0 bases on J, with 3 as the count of junction bases outside the gene matches.

On this clone: What antigen it recognizes has not been identified. No base quality information exists; no much larger clone differs at one position.

Input material: PBMCs or T cells enriched from blood (not recorded which). The rearrangement combines TRBV19 with TRBJ2-7; 12 junctional bases match TRBD1. This TCR derives from a woman aged 18 to 35 who had recovered from COVID-19. DNA sequence: TGTGCCAGTAGTATGAGGGGACAGGGGGCCTCCTACGAGCAGTACTTC. The translation is CASSMRGQGASYEQYF.